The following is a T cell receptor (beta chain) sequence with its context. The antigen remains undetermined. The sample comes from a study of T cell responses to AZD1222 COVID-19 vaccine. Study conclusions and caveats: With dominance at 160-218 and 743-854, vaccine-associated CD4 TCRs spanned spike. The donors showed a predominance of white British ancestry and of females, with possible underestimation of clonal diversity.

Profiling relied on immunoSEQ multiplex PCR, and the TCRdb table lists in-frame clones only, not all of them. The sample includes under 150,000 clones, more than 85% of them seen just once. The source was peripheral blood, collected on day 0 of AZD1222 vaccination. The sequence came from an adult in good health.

CDR3 sequence (DNA): TGCAGCGGGACTAGCGGGGGGGACAATGAGCAGTTCTTC. This encodes CSGTSGGDNEQFF. The chain carries TRBV29-1 and TRBJ2-1, with TRBD2 matching over 15 bases. The CDR3 contains 13 residues. Germline V lookup: CDR1 SQVTM, CDR2 ANQGSEA. V gave up 7 bases and J gave up 5 bases; unmatched junction bases: 0.